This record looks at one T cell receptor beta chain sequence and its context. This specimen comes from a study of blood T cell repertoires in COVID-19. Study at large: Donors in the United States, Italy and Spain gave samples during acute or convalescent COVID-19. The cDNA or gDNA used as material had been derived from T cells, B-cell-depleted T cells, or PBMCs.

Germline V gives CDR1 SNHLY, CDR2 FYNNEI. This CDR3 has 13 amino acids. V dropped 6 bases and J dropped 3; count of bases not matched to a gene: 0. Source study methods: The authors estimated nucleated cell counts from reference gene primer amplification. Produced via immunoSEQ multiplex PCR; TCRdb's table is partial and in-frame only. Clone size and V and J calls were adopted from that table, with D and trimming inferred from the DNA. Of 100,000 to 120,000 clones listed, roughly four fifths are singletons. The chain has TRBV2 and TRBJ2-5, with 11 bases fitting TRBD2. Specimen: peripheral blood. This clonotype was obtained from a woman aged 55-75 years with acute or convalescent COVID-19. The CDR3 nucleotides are TGTGCCAGCAGGGGACTAGCGGAAGAGACCCAGTACTTC. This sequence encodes CASRGLAEETQYF.